Presented here are 20 T cell receptor beta chains from one specimen sequenced in a study of PD-1 blockade in classical Hodgkin lymphoma. Each patient relapsed following autologous stem cell transplantation, and prior brentuximab vedotin exposure differed. The protocol was immunoSEQ multiplex PCR, while the TCRdb copy is restricted to in-frame clones and leaves out a portion. The sample shows more than 140,000 clones, 78% of them seen only once. The material sequenced was peripheral blood mononuclear cells (PBMCs), taken before the second cycle of nivolumab. Receptors originate from a human donor with classical Hodgkin lymphoma.

V gene TRBV7-9 combines with J gene TRBJ1-3; no definite D call. The CDR3 runs 14 residues. Trimming cost V 0 bases and J 0 bases, with 3 bases left between them. Germline CDR1 reads SEHNR; CDR2 reads FQNEAQ (reference sequence). CDR3: CASSLANSGNTIYF. The CDR3 DNA sequence: TGTGCCAGCAGCTTAGCAAACTCTGGAAACACCATATATTTT.

The chain uses TRBV7-2 and TRBJ1-5; D is possibly TRBD1 (5 bases). Between the trimmed V and J ends, which lost 3 bases and 4 bases, there was a span of 7 bases. This CDR3 spans 13 amino acids. From germline, CDR1 is SGHTA and CDR2 FQGNSA. DNA for the CDR3: TGTGCCAGCAGCTTCCAGGGAAATCAGCCCCAGCATTTT. Encoded protein: CASSFQGNQPQHF.

This chain connects TRBV6-5 to TRBJ1-6; 9 bases fit TRBD1. This CDR3 has 15 residues. V shed 5 bases and J 10 bases; nucleotides not matched to a gene: 9. The germline V gene has CDR1 MNHEY and CDR2 SVGAGI. DNA for the CDR3: TGTGCCAGCAGTCTAGGGACAGGGAGAGGCTCACCCCTCCACTTT. Encoded protein: CASSLGTGRGSPLHF.

This clone was seen only once. CDR3 region: CASSYSARPQETQYF. The CDR3, as DNA: TGTGCCAGCAGTTACTCAGCTAGACCCCAAGAGACCCAGTACTTC. The V and J genes are TRBV6-5 and TRBJ2-5; D not resolved. The V gene lost 0 bases and the J gene lost 1 base, with 9 bases spanning the gap. The germline gives CDR1 MNHEY, CDR2 SVGAGI. The CDR3 runs 15 residues.

The V gene is TRBV7-9, the J gene TRBJ1-1; D is possibly TRBD1 (6 bases). Germline values: CDR1 SEHNR, CDR2 FQNEAQ (reference sequence). The CDR3 extends over 14 amino acids. Trimming shortened V by 5 bases and J by 3 bases, and 13 bases separated the two germline ends. CDR3 amino acids: CASSQQGGDTEAFF. CDR3 nucleotides: TGTGCCAGCAGCCAACAGGGTGGGGACACTGAAGCTTTCTTT.

This rearrangement joins TRBV5-1 to TRBJ2-2, with D unresolved. The CDR3 length is 13 residues. V was shortened by 0 bases and J by 8 bases, with 8 bases between the two germline ends. Germline loops: CDR1 SGHRS, CDR2 YFSETQ. The CDR3 region has the DNA TGCGCCAGCAGCTTGGCCCCAGGTGGGGAGCTGTTTTTT. Translated: CASSLAPGGELFF.

This chain connects TRBV27 to TRBJ1-2, with 7 positions matching TRBD1. The junction had 1 base not matched to a gene; V was cut back by 3 bases and J by 0 bases. The germline V gene has CDR1 MNHEY and CDR2 SMNVEV (reference sequence). The CDR3 sequence is 14 residues long. CDR3 protein: CASSFDRANYGYTF. For the CDR3, the DNA is TGTGCCAGCAGTTTTGACAGGGCTAACTATGGCTACACCTTC.

This sequence joins TRBV11-3 and TRBJ2-1, with 7 bases that match TRBD2. V shed 5 bases and J 6 bases; nucleotides not matched to a gene: 10. Germline V gene data show CDR1 as SGHNT and CDR2 as YENEEA. The CDR3 consists of 15 residues. This CDR3 reads CASSPPGGTVNEQFF. CDR3 DNA: TGTGCCAGCAGCCCTCCGGGGGGTACGGTCAATGAGCAGTTCTTC.

This sequence joins TRBV18 and TRBJ1-5, with D perhaps matching TRBD1 (6 bases). There are 12 residues in the CDR3. Deletions cut 11 bases from V and 5 bases from J, with 13 bases between. Germline loops: CDR1 KGHSH, CDR2 LQKENI. The CDR3 is CAGAGEDQPQHF. CDR3 nucleotides: TGTGCCGGCGCAGGGGAAGATCAGCCCCAGCATTTT.

This sequence joins TRBV18 and TRBJ2-2; D is perhaps TRBD1 (6 bases). Trimming stripped 6 bases from V and 0 bases from J, with 11 bases between. The V gene's germline CDR1 is KGHSH and CDR2 LQKENI. The CDR3 spans 15 residues. The chain's CDR3 is CASSYTGTNTGELFF. The CDR3 DNA is TGTGCCAGCTCCTATACAGGGACGAACACCGGGGAGCTGTTTTTT.

In this sample, this clone turned up once. This chain links TRBV5-4 with TRBJ2-3, with a possible D match to TRBD1 (5 bases). V lost 1 base, J lost 2 bases, and 8 bases lay in between. Germline-derived CDR1 and CDR2 are SGHNT and YYREEE (reference sequence). This CDR3 is 14 amino acids long. The CDR3 region is CASSLRTHTDTQYF. The CDR3 DNA reads TGTGCCAGCAGCTTGCGGACACACACAGATACGCAGTATTTT.

This clone occurred once. The chain uses TRBV28 and TRBJ2-1, with 9 bases fitting TRBD1. The CDR3 length is 16 residues. V gave up 4 bases and J gave up 9 bases; unmatched junction bases: 13. The V gene's germline CDR1 is MDHEN and CDR2 SYDVKM. CDR3 DNA: TGTGCCAGCAGTTACCCCGGGACAGGGACTTTGGGTGAGCAGTTCTTC. This translates into CASSYPGTGTLGEQFF. Drawing the rest from reference TRBV28 and TRBJ2-1, the complete variable domain is DVKVTQSSRYLVKRTGEKVFLECVQDMDHENMFWYRQDPGLGLRLIYFSYDVKMKEKGDIPEGYSVSREKKERFSLILESASTNQTSMYLCASSYPGTGTLGEQFFGPGTRLTVL.

The V gene is TRBV6-5, the J gene TRBJ1-2; no clear D gene. Deletions cut 4 bases from V and 9 bases from J, with 21 bases between. CDR1 and CDR2 from the germline V gene are MNHEY and SVGAGI. This CDR3 comprises 15 residues. The CDR3 DNA sequence: TGTGCCAGCAGTTCGACCCCTACCGGGAGGGATCGCTACACCTTC. It encodes CASSSTPTGRDRYTF.

Only a few counts were recorded for this clone. The chain couples TRBV6-1 to TRBJ1-5; D is perhaps TRBD1 (6 bases). Trimming shortened V by 8 bases and J by 2 bases, and 16 bases separated the two germline ends. CDR1 is MNHNS, CDR2 SASEGT, per germline. The CDR3 covers 15 residues. CDR3 sequence (DNA): TGTGCCAGCCAAGGGACACCGAGGGGCAATCAGCCCCAGCATTTT. It is translated as CASQGTPRGNQPQHF.

V and J are TRBV7-8 and TRBJ2-1, with 14 bases fitting TRBD2. Germline V gene data show CDR1 as SGHVS and CDR2 as FQNEAQ. The V segment lost 5 bases and the J segment 9 bases; nucleotides outside the gene matches: 12. The CDR3 contains 17 residues. CDR3 sequence: CASSTSTGTSGGIEQFF. DNA for the CDR3: TGTGCCAGCAGCACCTCGACCGGGACTAGCGGGGGAATTGAGCAGTTCTTC.

The chain employs TRBV11-3 and TRBJ2-1; tentatively, D is TRBD1 (5 bases). The CDR3 extends over 14 amino acids. Germline CDR1 reads SGHNT; CDR2 reads YENEEA. Trimming removed 1 base at V and 7 bases at J, with 11 bases between. The CDR3: CASSLGGIANEQFF. The CDR3 region has the DNA TGTGCCAGCAGCTTAGGGGGCATAGCTAATGAGCAGTTCTTC.

V usage is TRBV4-2 and J usage is TRBJ1-6; D remains unclear. The CDR3 consists of 14 residues. The germline gives CDR1 LGHNA, CDR2 YNFKEQ. Between the trimmed V and J ends, which lost 6 bases and 7 bases, there was a span of 13 bases. CDR3 in amino acids: CASSYPRLNSPLHF. The CDR3 DNA reads as TGTGCCAGCAGTTACCCTAGGCTAAATTCACCCCTCCACTTT.

The chain recombines TRBV6-5 with TRBJ1-2, with D unclear. Trimming left V 7 bases short and J 3 bases short, with 12 bases between. The germline V gene encodes CDR1 MNHEY and CDR2 SVGAGI. The CDR3 length is 13 residues. The CDR3 protein is CASTSPGHYGYTF. CDR3 coding DNA: TGTGCCAGCACCTCCCCCGGACACTATGGCTACACCTTC.

The V and J genes are TRBV6-1 and TRBJ2-7, with TRBD1 identical over 7 bases. With V trimmed by 2 bases and J by 3 bases, 7 bases remained unmatched. CDR1 is MNHNS and CDR2 is SASEGT in the germline V gene. The CDR3 loop spans 15 amino acids. In nucleotides, the CDR3 is TGTGCCAGCAGTGAAATGGGACAGTCCGTCTACGAGCAGTACTTC. Encoded protein: CASSEMGQSVYEQYF.

The rearrangement uses TRBV9 and TRBJ1-1; D is undetermined. The CDR3 spans 16 residues. V lost 2 bases and J 3 bases, leaving 17 bases between the germline ends. Germline-derived CDR1 and CDR2 are SGDLS and YYNGEE. DNA of the CDR3: TGTGCCAGCAGCGTTTCCAGGCGACTTTCGCACACTGAAGCTTTCTTT. It is translated as CASSVSRRLSHTEAFF. The entire variable domain, with the rest obtained from reference TRBV9 and TRBJ1-1, is as follows: DSGVTQTPKHLITATGQRVTLRCSPRSGDLSVYWYQQSLDQGLQFLIQYYNGEERAKGNILERFSAQQFPDLHSELNLSSLELGDSALYFCASSVSRRLSHTEAFFGQGTRLTVV.